This T cell receptor beta chain was retrieved from a study of blood T cell repertoires in COVID-19. Study background: PBMCs, B-cell-depleted T cells, or T cells provided the cDNA or gDNA that made up the material.

This CDR3 region has 15 residues. V was clipped by 5 bases and J by 3 bases; unmatched bases: 6. Per the germline V gene, CDR1 is MDHEN and CDR2 is SYDVKM. Authors' data handling: Counts of nucleated cells, estimated from reference gene primer amplification, were obtained. Libraries were prepared by immunoSEQ multiplex PCR; TCRdb keeps only in-frame clonotypes and omits some of them. V, J and clone size derive from that table, while D and trimming were established from the DNA sequence. The sample carries some 120,000 clones, approximately 82% recorded once. This chain uses TRBV28 with TRBJ1-4, with 7 bases fitting TRBD1. The sample was peripheral blood. The receptor was isolated from a man in his fifties or sixties with acute or convalescent COVID-19. This chain's CDR3 is CASSKPGQSNEKLFF. The CDR3 DNA reads TGTGCCAGCAGTAAGCCGGGACAGTCTAATGAAAAACTGTTTTTT.